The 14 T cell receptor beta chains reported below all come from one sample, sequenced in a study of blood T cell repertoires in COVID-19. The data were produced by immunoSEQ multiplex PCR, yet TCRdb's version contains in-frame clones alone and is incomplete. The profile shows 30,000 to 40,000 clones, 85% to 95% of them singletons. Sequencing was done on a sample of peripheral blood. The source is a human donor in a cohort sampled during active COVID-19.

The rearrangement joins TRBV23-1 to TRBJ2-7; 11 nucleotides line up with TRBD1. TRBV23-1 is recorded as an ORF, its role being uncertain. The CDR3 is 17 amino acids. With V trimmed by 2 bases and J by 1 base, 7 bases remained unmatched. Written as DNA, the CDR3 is TGCGCCAGCAGTCAACGGGGGACAGGGGGGCAATCCTACGAGCAGTACTTC. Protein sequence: CASSQRGTGGQSYEQYF.

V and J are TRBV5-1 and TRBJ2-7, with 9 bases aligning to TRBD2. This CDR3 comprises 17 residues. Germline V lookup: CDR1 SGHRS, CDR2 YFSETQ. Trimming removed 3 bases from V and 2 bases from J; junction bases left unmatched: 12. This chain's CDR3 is CASSYGSVAGVAYEQYF. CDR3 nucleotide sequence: TGCGCCAGCAGCTACGGGTCCGTAGCGGGAGTGGCCTACGAGCAGTACTTC. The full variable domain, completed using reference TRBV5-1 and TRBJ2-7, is KAGVTQTPRYLIKTRGQQVTLSCSPISGHRSVSWYQQTPGQGLQFLFEYFSETQRNKGNFPGRFSGRQFSNSRSEMNVSTLELGDSALYLCASSYGSVAGVAYEQYFGPGTRLTVT.

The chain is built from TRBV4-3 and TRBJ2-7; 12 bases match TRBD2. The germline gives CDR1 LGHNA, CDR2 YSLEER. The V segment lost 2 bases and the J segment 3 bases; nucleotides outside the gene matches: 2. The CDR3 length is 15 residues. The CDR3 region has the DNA TGCGCCAGCAGCCAAATACTAGCGGGAGGCTACGAGCAGTACTTC. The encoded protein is CASSQILAGGYEQYF.

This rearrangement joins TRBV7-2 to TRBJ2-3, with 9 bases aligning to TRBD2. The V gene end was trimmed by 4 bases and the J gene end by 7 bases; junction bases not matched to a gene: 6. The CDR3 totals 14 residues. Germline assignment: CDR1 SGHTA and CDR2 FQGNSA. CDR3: CASSSTSGRNTQYF. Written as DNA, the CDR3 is TGTGCCAGCAGCTCGACTAGCGGTAGGAATACGCAGTATTTT.

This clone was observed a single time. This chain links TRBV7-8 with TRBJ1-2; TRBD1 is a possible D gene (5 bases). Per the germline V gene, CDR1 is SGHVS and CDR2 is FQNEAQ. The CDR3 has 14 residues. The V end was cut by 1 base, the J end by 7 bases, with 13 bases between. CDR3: CASSLELGLGGYTF. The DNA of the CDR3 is TGTGCCAGCAGCTTAGAGTTGGGGCTGGGTGGCTACACCTTC.

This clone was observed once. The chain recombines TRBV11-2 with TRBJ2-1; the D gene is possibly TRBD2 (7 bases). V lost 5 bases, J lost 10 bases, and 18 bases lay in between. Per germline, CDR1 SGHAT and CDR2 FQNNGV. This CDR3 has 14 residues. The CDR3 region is CASSNSGGPPEQFF. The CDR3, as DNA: TGTGCCAGCAGCAACTCCGGGGGGCCGCCCGAGCAGTTCTTC.

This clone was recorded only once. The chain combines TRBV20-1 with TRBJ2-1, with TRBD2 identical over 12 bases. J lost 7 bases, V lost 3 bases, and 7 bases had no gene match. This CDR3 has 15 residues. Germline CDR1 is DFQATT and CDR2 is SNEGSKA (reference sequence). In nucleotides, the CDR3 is TGCAGTGCTAGTAAGACTAGCGGGAGTTCTAATGAGCAGTTCTTC. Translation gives CSASKTSGSSNEQFF.

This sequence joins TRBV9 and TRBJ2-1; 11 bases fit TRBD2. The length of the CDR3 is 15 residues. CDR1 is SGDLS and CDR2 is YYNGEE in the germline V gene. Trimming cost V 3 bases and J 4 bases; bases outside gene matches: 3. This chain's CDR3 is CASSATSGSYNEQFF. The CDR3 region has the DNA TGTGCCAGCAGCGCAACTAGCGGGAGTTACAATGAGCAGTTCTTC. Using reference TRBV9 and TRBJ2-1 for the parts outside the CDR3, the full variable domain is DSGVTQTPKHLITATGQRVTLRCSPRSGDLSVYWYQQSLDQGLQFLIQYYNGEERAKGNILERFSAQQFPDLHSELNLSSLELGDSALYFCASSATSGSYNEQFFGPGTRLTVL.

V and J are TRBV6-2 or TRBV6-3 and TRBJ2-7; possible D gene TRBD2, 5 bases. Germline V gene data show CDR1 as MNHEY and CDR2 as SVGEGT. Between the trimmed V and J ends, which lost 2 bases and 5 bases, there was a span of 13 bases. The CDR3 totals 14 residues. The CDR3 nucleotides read TGTGCCAGCAGTTACGTGGGAGTCGAGCACGAGCAGTACTTC. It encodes CASSYVGVEHEQYF.

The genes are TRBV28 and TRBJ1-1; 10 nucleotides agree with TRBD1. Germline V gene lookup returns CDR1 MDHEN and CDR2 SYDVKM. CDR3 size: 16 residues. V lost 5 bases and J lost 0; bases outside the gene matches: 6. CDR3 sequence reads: CASSPGTGEMNTEAFF. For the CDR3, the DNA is TGTGCCAGCAGTCCCGGGACAGGGGAAATGAACACTGAAGCTTTCTTT.

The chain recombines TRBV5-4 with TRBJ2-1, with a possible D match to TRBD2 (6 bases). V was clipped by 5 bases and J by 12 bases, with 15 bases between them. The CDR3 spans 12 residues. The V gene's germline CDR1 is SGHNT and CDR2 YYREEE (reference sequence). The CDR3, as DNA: TGTGCCAGCAGTTCGGCCCGGGACTGGCAGTTCTTC. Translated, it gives CASSSARDWQFF.

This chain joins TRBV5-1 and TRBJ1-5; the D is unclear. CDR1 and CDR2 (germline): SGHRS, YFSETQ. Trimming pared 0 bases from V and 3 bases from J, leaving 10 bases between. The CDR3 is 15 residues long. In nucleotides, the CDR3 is TGCGCCAGCAGCTTGGGCAGTAACCCCAATCAGCCCCAGCATTTT. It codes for CASSLGSNPNQPQHF. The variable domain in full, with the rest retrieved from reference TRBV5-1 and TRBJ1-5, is KAGVTQTPRYLIKTRGQQVTLSCSPISGHRSVSWYQQTPGQGLQFLFEYFSETQRNKGNFPGRFSGRQFSNSRSEMNVSTLELGDSALYLCASSLGSNPNQPQHFGDGTRLSIL.

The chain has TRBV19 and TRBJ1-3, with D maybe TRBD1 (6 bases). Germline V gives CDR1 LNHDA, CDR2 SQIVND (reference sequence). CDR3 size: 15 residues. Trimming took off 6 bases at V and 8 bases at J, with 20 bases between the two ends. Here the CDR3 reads CASSQTGLTRDTIYF. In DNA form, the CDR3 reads TGTGCCAGTAGCCAAACAGGGCTCACCCGGGACACCATATATTTT.

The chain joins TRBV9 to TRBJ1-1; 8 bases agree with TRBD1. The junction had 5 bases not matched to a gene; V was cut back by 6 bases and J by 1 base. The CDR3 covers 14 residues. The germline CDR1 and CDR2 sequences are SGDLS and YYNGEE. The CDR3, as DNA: TGTGCCAGCAACCTGACAGGGGAGAACACTGAAGCTTTCTTT. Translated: CASNLTGENTEAFF.